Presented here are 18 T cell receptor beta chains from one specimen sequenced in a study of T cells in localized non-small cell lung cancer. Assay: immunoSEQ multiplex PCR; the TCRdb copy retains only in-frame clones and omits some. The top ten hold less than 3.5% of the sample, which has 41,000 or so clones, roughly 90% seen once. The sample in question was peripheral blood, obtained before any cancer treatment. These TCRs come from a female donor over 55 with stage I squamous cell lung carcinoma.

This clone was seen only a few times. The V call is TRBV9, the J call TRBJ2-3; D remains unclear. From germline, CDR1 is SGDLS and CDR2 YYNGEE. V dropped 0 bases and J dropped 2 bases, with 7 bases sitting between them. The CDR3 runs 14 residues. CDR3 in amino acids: CASSVVLSTDTQYF. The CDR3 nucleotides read TGTGCCAGCAGCGTAGTATTATCCACAGATACGCAGTATTTT.

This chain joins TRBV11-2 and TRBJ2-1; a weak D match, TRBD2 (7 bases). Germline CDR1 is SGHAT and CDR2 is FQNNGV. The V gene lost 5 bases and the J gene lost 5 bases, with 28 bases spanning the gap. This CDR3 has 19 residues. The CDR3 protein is CASSPRTATSGIRNNEQFF. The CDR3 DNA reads TGTGCCAGCAGCCCCCGGACAGCCACGAGCGGGATAAGAAACAATGAGCAGTTCTTC. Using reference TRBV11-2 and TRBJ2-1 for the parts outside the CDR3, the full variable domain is EAGVAQSPRYKIIEKRQSVAFWCNPISGHATLYWYQQILGQGPKLLIQFQNNGVVDDSQLPKDRFSAERLKGVDSTLKIQPAKLEDSAVYLCASSPRTATSGIRNNEQFFGPGTRLTVL.

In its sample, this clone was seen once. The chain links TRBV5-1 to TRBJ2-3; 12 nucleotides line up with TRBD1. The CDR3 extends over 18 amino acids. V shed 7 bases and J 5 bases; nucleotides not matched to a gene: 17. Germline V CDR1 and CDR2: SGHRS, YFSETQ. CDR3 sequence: CASLSLPPGQGAGDTQYF. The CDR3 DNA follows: TGCGCCAGCCTCTCCCTACCGCCGGGACAGGGGGCCGGAGATACGCAGTATTTT. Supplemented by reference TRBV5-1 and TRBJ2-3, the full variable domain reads KAGVTQTPRYLIKTRGQQVTLSCSPISGHRSVSWYQQTPGQGLQFLFEYFSETQRNKGNFPGRFSGRQFSNSRSEMNVSTLELGDSALYLCASLSLPPGQGAGDTQYFGPGTRLTVL.

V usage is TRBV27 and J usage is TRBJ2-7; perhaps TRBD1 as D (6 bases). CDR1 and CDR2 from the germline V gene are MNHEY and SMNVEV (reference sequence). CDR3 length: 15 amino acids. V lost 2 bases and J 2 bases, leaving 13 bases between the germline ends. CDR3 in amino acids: CASSLTLTGTYEQYF. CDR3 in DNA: TGTGCCAGCAGTTTAACCCTCACAGGGACCTACGAGCAGTACTTC.

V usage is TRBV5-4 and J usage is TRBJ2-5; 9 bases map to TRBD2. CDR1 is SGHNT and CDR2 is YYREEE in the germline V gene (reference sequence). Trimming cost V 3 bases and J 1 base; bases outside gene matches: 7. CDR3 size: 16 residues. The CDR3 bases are TGTGCCAGCAGCTCCCAGCTAGCGGGACTCCAAGAGACCCAGTACTTC. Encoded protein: CASSSQLAGLQETQYF.

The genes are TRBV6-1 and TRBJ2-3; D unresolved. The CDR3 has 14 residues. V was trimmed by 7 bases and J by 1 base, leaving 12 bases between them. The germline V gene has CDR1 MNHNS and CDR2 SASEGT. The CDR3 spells CASTSSTGTDTQYF. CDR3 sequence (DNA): TGTGCCAGCACCTCAAGTACGGGCACAGATACGCAGTATTTT.

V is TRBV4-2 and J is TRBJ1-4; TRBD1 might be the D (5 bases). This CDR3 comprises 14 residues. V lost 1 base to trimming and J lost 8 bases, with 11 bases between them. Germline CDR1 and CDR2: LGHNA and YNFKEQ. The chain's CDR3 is CASSQGRVREKLFF. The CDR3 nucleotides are TGTGCCAGCAGCCAAGGCAGGGTGAGGGAAAAACTGTTTTTT.

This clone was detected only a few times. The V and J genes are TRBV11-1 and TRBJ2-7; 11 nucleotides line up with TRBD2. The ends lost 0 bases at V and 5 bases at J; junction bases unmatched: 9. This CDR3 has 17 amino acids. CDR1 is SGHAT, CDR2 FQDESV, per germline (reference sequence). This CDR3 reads CASSLARSASGRNEQYF. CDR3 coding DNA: TGTGCCAGCAGCTTAGCCCGCTCCGCTAGCGGGAGGAACGAGCAGTACTTC.

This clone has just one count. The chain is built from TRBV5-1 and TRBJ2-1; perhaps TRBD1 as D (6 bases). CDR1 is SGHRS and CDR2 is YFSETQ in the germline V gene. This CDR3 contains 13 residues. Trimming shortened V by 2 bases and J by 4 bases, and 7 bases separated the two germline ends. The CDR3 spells CASSFGQYNEQFF. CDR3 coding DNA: TGCGCCAGCAGCTTTGGACAGTACAATGAGCAGTTCTTC.

The CDR3 here is CASSYSKRLTDTQYF. As DNA, the CDR3 is TGTGCCAGCAGTTACTCGAAGAGACTCACAGATACGCAGTATTTT. The chain joins TRBV6-5 to TRBJ2-3; D remains ambiguous. CDR3 length: 15 residues. Trimming took 0 bases from V and 2 from J, leaving 9 bases between them. CDR1 is MNHEY and CDR2 is SVGAGI in the germline V gene.

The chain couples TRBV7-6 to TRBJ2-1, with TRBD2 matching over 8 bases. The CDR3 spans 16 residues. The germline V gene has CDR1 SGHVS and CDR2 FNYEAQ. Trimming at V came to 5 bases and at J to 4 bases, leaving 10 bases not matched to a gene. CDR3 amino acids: CASSRITSGLYNEQFF. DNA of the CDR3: TGTGCCAGCAGCCGCATTACTAGCGGATTATACAATGAGCAGTTCTTC.

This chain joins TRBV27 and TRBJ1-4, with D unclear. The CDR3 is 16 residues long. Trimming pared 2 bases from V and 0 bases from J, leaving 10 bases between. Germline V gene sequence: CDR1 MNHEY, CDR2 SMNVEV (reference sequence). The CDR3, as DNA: TGTGCCAGCAGTTTAACAACTGCTTCAACTAATGAAAAACTGTTTTTT. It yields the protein CASSLTTASTNEKLFF.

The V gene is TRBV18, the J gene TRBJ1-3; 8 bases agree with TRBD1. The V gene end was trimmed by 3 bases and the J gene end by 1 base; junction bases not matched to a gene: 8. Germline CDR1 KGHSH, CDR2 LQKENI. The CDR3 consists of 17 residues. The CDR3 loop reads CASSPTGTGPSGNTIYF. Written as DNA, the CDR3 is TGTGCCAGCTCACCCACCGGGACAGGCCCATCTGGAAACACCATATATTTT.

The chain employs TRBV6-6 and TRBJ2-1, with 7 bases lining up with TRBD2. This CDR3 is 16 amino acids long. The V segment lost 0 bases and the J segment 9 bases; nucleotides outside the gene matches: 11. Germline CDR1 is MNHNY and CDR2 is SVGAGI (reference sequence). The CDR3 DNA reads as TGTGCCAGCAGTTACTCCGAGGTGGGAGGGTTTACTGAGCAGTTCTTC. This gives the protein CASSYSEVGGFTEQFF.

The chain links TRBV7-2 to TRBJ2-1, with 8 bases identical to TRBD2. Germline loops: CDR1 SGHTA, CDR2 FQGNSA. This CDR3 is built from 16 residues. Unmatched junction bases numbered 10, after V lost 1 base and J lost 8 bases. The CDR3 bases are TGTGCCAGCAGCTTAGGGGCCGGGACTAGGGTTTATGAGCAGTTCTTC. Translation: CASSLGAGTRVYEQFF.

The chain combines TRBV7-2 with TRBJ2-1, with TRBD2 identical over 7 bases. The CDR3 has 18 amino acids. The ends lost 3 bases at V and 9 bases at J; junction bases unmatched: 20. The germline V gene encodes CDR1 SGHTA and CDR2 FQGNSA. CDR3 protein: CASSFGPGVREIPGEQFF. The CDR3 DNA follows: TGTGCCAGCAGCTTTGGTCCCGGGGTGCGGGAGATCCCTGGTGAGCAGTTCTTC.

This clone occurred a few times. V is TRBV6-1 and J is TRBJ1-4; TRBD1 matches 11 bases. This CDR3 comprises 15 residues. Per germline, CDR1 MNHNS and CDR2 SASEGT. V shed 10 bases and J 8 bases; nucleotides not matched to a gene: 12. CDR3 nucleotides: TGTGCCACCCAGGACAGGGGGCGTAAGTCCGAAAAACTGTTTTTT. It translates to CATQDRGRKSEKLFF.

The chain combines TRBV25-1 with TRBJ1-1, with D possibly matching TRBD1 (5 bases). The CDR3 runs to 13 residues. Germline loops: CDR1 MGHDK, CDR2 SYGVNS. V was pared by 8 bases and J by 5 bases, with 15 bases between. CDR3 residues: CASLSTGGTEAFF. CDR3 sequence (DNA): TGTGCCAGCTTGTCAACCGGGGGTACTGAAGCTTTCTTT.